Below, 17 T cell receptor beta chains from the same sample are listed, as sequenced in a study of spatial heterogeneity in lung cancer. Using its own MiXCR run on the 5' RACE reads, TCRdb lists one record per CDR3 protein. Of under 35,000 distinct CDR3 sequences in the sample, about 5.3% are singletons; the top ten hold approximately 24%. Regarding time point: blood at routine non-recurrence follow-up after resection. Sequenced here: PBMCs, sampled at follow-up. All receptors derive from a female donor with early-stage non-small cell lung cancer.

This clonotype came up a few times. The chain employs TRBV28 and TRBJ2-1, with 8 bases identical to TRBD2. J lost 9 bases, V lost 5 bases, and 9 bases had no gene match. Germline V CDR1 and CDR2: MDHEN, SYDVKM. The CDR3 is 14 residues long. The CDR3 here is CASSRSGLAAEQFF. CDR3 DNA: TGTGCCAGCAGTCGATCTGGACTAGCAGCTGAGCAGTTCTTC.

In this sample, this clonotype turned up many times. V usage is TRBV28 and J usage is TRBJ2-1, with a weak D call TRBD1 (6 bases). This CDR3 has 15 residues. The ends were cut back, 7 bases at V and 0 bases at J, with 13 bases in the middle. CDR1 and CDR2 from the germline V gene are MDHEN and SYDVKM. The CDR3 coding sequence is TGTGCCAGCACACCAGACAGGAGCTCCTACAATGAGCAGTTCTTC. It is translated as CASTPDRSSYNEQFF. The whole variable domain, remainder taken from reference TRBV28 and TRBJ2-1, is DVKVTQSSRYLVKRTGEKVFLECVQDMDHENMFWYRQDPGLGLRLIYFSYDVKMKEKGDIPEGYSVSREKKERFSLILESASTNQTSMYLCASTPDRSSYNEQFFGPGTRLTVL.

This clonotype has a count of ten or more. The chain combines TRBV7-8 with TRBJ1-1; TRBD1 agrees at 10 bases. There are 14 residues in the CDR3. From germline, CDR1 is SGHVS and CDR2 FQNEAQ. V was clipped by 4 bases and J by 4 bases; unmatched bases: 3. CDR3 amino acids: CASSSGQGVTEAFF. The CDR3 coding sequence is TGTGCCAGCAGCTCAGGACAGGGGGTCACTGAAGCTTTCTTT.

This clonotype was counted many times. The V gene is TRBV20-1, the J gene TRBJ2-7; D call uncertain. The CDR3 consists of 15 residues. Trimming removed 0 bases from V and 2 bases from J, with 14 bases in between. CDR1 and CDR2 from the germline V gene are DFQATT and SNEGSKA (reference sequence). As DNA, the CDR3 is TGCAGTGCTAGAGACGTCGCCGCGAACCCCTACGAGCAGTACTTC. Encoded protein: CSARDVAANPYEQYF.

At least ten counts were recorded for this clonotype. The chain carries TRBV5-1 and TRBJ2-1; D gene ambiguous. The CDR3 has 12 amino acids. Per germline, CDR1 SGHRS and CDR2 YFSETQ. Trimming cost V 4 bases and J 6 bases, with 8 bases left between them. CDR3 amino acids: CASSLSANEQFF. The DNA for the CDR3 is TGCGCCAGCAGCCTTAGTGCCAATGAGCAGTTCTTC.

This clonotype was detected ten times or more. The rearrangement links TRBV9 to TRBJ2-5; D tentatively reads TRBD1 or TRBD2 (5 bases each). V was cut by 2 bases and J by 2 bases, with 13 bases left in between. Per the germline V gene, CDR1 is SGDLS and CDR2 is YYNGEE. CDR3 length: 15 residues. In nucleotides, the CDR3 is TGTGCCAGCAGCGTGGGGACCCTGGGGCAAGAGACCCAGTACTTC. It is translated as CASSVGTLGQETQYF.

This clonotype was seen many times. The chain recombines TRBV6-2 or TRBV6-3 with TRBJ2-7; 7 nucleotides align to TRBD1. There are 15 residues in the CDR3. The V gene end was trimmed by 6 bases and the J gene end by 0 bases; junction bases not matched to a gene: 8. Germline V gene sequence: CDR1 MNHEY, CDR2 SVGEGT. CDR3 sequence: CASSLPGQHSYEQYF. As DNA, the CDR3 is TGTGCCAGCAGCCTACCGGGACAGCACTCCTACGAGCAGTACTTC.

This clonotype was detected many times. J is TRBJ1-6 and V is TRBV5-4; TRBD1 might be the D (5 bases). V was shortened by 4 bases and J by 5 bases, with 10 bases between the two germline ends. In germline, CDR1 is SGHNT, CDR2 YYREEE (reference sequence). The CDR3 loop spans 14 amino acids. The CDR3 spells CASSNRDDNSPLHF. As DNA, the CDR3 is TGTGCCAGCAGCAATAGGGACGATAATTCACCCCTCCACTTT.

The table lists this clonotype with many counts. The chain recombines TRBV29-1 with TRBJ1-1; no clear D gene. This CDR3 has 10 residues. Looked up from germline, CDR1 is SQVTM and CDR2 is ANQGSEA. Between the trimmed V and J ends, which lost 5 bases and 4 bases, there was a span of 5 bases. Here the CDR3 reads CSVLPTEAFF. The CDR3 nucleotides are TGCAGCGTTTTACCCACTGAAGCTTTCTTT. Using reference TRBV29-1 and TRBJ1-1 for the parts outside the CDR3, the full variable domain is SAVISQKPSRDICQRGTSLTIQCQVDSQVTMMFWYRQQPGQSLTLIATANQGSEATYESGFVIDKFPISRPNLTFSTLTVSNMSPEDSSIYLCSVLPTEAFFGQGTRLTVV.

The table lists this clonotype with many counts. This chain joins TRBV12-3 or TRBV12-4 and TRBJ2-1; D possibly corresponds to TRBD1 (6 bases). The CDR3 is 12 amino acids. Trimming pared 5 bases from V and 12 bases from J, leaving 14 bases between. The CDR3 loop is CASSLGTSGQFF. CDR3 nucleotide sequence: TGTGCCAGCAGTCTAGGGACATCCGGGCAGTTCTTC.

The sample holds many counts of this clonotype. The chain's CDR3 is CASSQQTGDGYTF. CDR3 sequence (DNA): TGCGCCAGCAGCCAACAGACTGGGGATGGCTACACCTTC. V gene TRBV4-3 combines with J gene TRBJ1-2; no clear D. Looked up from germline, CDR1 is LGHNA and CDR2 is YSLEER. V gave up 2 bases and J gave up 6 bases, with 10 bases separating them. The length of the CDR3 is 13 residues.

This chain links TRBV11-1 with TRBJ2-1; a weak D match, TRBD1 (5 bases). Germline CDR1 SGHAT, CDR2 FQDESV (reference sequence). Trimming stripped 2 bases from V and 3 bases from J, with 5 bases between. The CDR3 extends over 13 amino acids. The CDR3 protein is CASSLQGYNEQFF. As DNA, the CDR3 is TGTGCCAGCAGCTTACAGGGCTACAATGAGCAGTTCTTC.

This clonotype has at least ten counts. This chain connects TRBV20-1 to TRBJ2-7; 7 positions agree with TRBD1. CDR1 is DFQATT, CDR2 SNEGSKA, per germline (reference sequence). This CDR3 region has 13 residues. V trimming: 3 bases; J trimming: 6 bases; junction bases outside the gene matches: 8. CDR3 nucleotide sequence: TGCAGTGCTAGTAAGGGGGCAGGAGGCGAGCAGTACTTC. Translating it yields CSASKGAGGEQYF.

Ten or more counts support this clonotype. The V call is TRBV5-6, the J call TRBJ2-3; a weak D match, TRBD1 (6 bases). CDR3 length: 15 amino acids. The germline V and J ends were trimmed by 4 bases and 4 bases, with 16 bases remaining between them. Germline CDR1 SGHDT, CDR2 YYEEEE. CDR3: CASSAQGSEADTQYF. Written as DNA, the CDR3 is TGTGCCAGCAGCGCCCAGGGGTCTGAGGCAGATACGCAGTATTTT.

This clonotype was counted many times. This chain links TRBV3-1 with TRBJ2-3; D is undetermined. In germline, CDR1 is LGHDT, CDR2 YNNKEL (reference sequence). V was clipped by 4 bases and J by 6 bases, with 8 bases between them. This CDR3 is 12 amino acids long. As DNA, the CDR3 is TGTGCCAGCAGCCGAGGCAGGGATACGCAGTATTTT. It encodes CASSRGRDTQYF.

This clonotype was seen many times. The CDR3 coding sequence is TGTGCCAGCCAGATCTATGGGGTAAGCTACGAGCAGTACTTC. Translating gives CASQIYGVSYEQYF. The rearrangement links TRBV28 to TRBJ2-7; D is unclear. Germline CDR1 and CDR2: MDHEN and SYDVKM. V lost 8 bases, J lost 3 bases, and 17 bases lay in between. The CDR3 totals 14 residues.

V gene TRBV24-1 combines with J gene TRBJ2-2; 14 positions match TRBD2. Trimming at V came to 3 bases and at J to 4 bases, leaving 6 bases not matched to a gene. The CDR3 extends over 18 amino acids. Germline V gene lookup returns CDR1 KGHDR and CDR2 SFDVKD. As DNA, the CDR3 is TGTGCCACCAGTGATCAGACTAGCGGGAGGGTTCCCACCGGGGAGCTGTTTTTT. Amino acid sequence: CATSDQTSGRVPTGELFF.